This entry features one T cell receptor (beta chain) sequence. Its antigen is unidentified. These data originate in a study of cytomegalovirus exposure and HLA in healthy donors. Study observations and caveats: Some highly shared sequence variants likely arose as a pipeline artifact. Later analysis associated a missense DCLRE1C variant with TCR beta V- and J-gene trimming.

Germline V gives CDR1 MNHEY, CDR2 SVGAGI. V was pared by 5 bases and J by 7 bases, with 12 bases between. The CDR3 totals 13 residues. Primers: 60 Vbeta forward and 13 Jbeta reverse. Per the original data handling: Unique TCR beta chains numbered about 80 million in a later analysis, with around 10 million shared. Method: immunoSEQ multiplex PCR; TCRdb's copy keeps in-frame clones and lacks some. That table furnishes V, J and clone size, whereas the DNA furnished D and trimming. The sample lists under 200,000 clones, roughly 73% occurring once. The sequence was collected from a woman in her thirties or forties in good health and CMV-seropositive. This chain uses TRBV6-5 with TRBJ1-5; D unresolved. Sequenced input: PBMCs. The CDR3 DNA reads TGTGCCAGCAGTACCCACGCGGGGCAGCCCCAGCATTTT. This encodes CASSTHAGQPQHF.